This passage covers 15 T cell receptor beta chains from one sample sequenced in a study of cytomegalovirus exposure and HLA in healthy donors. The PCR made use of 60 Vbeta and 13 Jbeta primers. Assay used: immunoSEQ multiplex PCR; TCRdb lists only in-frame clones, some missing. The sample holds around 120,000 clones, about 79% seen once. Sequenced input: PBMCs. The receptors stem from a man in his thirties or forties in good health and CMV-seropositive.

This chain links TRBV30 with TRBJ1-5; 7 bases match TRBD1. The germline gives CDR1 GTSNPN, CDR2 SVGIG (reference sequence). The V segment lost 1 base and the J segment 5 bases; nucleotides outside the gene matches: 2. The CDR3 consists of 13 residues. The CDR3 is CAWSGQGDQPQHF. CDR3 in DNA: TGTGCCTGGAGTGGGCAGGGGGATCAGCCCCAGCATTTT. The entire variable domain, with the rest obtained from reference TRBV30 and TRBJ1-5, is as follows: SQTIHQWPATLVQPVGSPLSLECTVEGTSNPNLYWYRQAAGRGLQLLFYSVGIGQISSEVPQNLSASRPQDRQFILSSKKLLLSDSGFYLCAWSGQGDQPQHFGDGTRLSIL.

The chain links TRBV5-6 to TRBJ2-3; D gene uncertain. In germline, CDR1 is SGHDT, CDR2 YYEEEE. This CDR3 is 14 amino acids long. Deletions cut 2 bases from V and 1 base from J, with 8 bases between. CDR3 residues: CASSFERRTDTQYF. The CDR3 DNA sequence: TGTGCCAGCAGCTTTGAGAGGCGCACAGATACGCAGTATTTT.

This clone came up a few times. The chain links TRBV21-1 to TRBJ1-4; the DNA was not compared with TRBD1, the D call given in the table. TRBV21-1 is a known pseudogene. This CDR3 comprises 13 residues. This CDR3 reads CASSKRQGEKLFF. CDR3 DNA: TGTGCCAGCAGCAAAAGACAGGGAGAAAAACTGTTTTTT.

The gene calls are TRBV13 and TRBJ1-5; 7 bases are a match to TRBD1. Per the germline V gene, CDR1 is PRHDT and CDR2 is FYEKMQ (reference sequence). This CDR3 is 16 amino acids long. Trimming at V came to 0 bases and at J to 4 bases, leaving 6 bases not matched to a gene. The CDR3 nucleotides read TGTGCCAGCAGCTTAGGCAGGGGGTTGGGGAATCAGCCCCAGCATTTT. Its translation is CASSLGRGLGNQPQHF.

The chain is built from TRBV5-1 and TRBJ1-6; D is undetermined. Trimming removed 1 base at V and 0 bases at J, with 11 bases between. Per germline, CDR1 SGHRS and CDR2 YFSETQ. The CDR3 has 17 amino acids. CDR3 nucleotides: TGCGCCAGCAGCTTGACGGCGGTCAGCTCCTATAATTCACCCCTCCACTTT. This sequence encodes CASSLTAVSSYNSPLHF.

V and J are TRBV2 and TRBJ1-2, with TRBD1 identical over 8 bases. Losses at the gene ends were 5 bases for V and 5 bases for J; bases not matched to a gene: 7. The CDR3 spans 14 residues. Per germline, CDR1 SNHLY and CDR2 FYNNEI. CDR3 sequence reads: CASSRQGAEYGYTF. The CDR3 DNA reads as TGTGCCAGCAGTAGGCAGGGGGCCGAATATGGCTACACCTTC.

J is TRBJ2-3 and V is TRBV6-5, with D tentatively TRBD1 (6 bases). Trimming took 0 bases from V and 11 from J, leaving 12 bases between them. Germline V CDR1 and CDR2: MNHEY, SVGAGI. This CDR3 has 13 amino acids. The CDR3 reads CASSYSGGRLQYF. The CDR3 nucleotides read TGTGCCAGCAGTTACTCAGGGGGTCGCCTGCAGTATTTT.

V and J are TRBV28 and TRBJ2-2; D is uncertain. Between the trimmed V and J ends, which lost 10 bases and 6 bases, there was a span of 9 bases. Germline V CDR1 and CDR2: MDHEN, SYDVKM. This CDR3 spans 11 amino acids. For the CDR3, the DNA is TGTGCCACACGTAGCTCCGGGGAGCTGTTTTTT. Amino acid sequence: CATRSSGELFF.

The chain links TRBV4-2 to TRBJ1-1, with D tentatively TRBD1 (6 bases). V shed 3 bases and J shed 9 bases, with 11 bases lying between them. The CDR3 has 12 residues. Germline V gives CDR1 LGHNA, CDR2 YNFKEQ. DNA of the CDR3: TGTGCCAGCAGCCAGGCTACAGGGCAAGCTTTCTTT. Protein sequence: CASSQATGQAFF.

The genes are TRBV7-6 and TRBJ2-3; D is uncertain. This CDR3 is built from 13 residues. Trimming pared 4 bases from V and 3 bases from J, leaving 8 bases between. Germline values: CDR1 SGHVS, CDR2 FNYEAQ. The CDR3 here is CASSSRRTDTQYF. The CDR3 DNA is TGTGCCAGCAGCTCCCGCAGGACAGATACGCAGTATTTT.

This clone was detected a few times. The rearrangement uses TRBV25-1 and TRBJ2-1; 8 positions match TRBD2. V lost 5 bases, J lost 6 bases, and 9 bases stayed unmatched. CDR1 and CDR2 (germline): MGHDK, SYGVNS. This CDR3 has 15 residues. The CDR3 DNA is TGTGCCAGCAGTTTAGCGGGAAAAGGATTCAATGAGCAGTTCTTC. It codes for CASSLAGKGFNEQFF.

The V gene is TRBV6-4, the J gene TRBJ2-1; D is perhaps TRBD2 (6 bases). Trimming took 3 bases from V and 8 from J, leaving 14 bases between them. The germline CDR1 and CDR2 sequences are MRHNA and SNTAGT. This CDR3 is built from 14 residues. CDR3 protein: CASSEMGGNHEQFF. CDR3 in DNA: TGTGCCAGCAGTGAAATGGGCGGGAACCATGAGCAGTTCTTC.

This CDR3 reads CASSSGISYEQYF. DNA for the CDR3: TGTGCCAGCAGCTCCGGGATTTCCTACGAGCAGTACTTC. The chain joins TRBV7-9 to TRBJ2-7, with D tentatively TRBD2 (5 bases). Germline V gives CDR1 SEHNR, CDR2 FQNEAQ (reference sequence). This CDR3 comprises 13 residues. Trimming stripped 4 bases from V and 1 base from J, with 8 bases between.

This clone was seen a single time. The CDR3 loop reads CASSQASGNTGELFF. CDR3 DNA: TGCGCCAGCAGCCAAGCGAGCGGGAACACCGGGGAGCTGTTTTTT. This rearrangement joins TRBV4-3 to TRBJ2-2; perhaps TRBD2 as D (5 bases). V shed 1 base and J shed 1 base, with 7 bases lying between them. Germline loops: CDR1 LGHNA, CDR2 YSLEER. The CDR3 is 15 amino acids.

J is TRBJ1-1 and V is TRBV5-1, with D perhaps TRBD1 (5 bases). CDR1 and CDR2 from the germline V gene are SGHRS and YFSETQ. The CDR3 is 15 amino acids. Trimming removed 4 bases from V and 0 bases from J, with 13 bases in between. The CDR3 protein is CASSPLGGMNTEAFF. CDR3 sequence (DNA): TGCGCCAGCAGCCCATTGGGGGGGATGAACACTGAAGCTTTCTTT. Supplemented by reference TRBV5-1 and TRBJ1-1, the full variable domain reads KAGVTQTPRYLIKTRGQQVTLSCSPISGHRSVSWYQQTPGQGLQFLFEYFSETQRNKGNFPGRFSGRQFSNSRSEMNVSTLELGDSALYLCASSPLGGMNTEAFFGQGTRLTVV.